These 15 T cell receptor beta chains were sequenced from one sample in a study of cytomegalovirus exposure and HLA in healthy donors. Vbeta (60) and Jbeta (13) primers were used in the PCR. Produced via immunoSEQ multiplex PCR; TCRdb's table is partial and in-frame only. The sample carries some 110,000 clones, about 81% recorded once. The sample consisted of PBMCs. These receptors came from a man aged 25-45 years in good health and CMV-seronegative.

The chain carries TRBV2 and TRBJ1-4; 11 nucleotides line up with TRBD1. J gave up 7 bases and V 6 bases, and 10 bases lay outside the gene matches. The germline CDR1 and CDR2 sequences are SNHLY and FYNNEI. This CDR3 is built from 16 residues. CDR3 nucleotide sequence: TGTGCCAGCAGCCTCTCGGACAGGGGGCAAGGTGAAAAACTGTTTTTT. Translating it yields CASSLSDRGQGEKLFF.

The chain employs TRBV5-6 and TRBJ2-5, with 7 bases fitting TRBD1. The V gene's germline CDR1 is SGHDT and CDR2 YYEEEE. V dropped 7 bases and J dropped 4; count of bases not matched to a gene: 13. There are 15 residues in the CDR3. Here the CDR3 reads CASGSNRQGTETQYF. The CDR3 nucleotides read TGTGCCAGCGGATCCAACCGACAGGGTACAGAGACCCAGTACTTC.

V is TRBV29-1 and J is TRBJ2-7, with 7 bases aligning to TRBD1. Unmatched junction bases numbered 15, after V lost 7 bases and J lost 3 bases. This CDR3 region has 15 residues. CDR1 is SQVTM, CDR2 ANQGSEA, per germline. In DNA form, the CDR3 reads TGCAGCGCGCAGAGTCCGTCGACAGGGATCTACGAGCAGTACTTC. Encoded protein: CSAQSPSTGIYEQYF.

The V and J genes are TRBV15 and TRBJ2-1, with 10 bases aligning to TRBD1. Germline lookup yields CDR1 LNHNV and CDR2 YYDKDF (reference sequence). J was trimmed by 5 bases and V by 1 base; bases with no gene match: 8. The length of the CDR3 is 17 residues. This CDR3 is CATSRVGAGQGNNEQFF. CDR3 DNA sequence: TGTGCCACCAGCAGAGTAGGGGCGGGACAGGGGAACAATGAGCAGTTCTTC.

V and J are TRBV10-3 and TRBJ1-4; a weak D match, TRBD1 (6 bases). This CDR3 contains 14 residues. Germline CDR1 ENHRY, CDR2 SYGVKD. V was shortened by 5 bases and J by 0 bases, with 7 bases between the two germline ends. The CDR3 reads CAISKGATNEKLFF. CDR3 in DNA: TGTGCCATCAGTAAGGGGGCAACTAATGAAAAACTGTTTTTT.

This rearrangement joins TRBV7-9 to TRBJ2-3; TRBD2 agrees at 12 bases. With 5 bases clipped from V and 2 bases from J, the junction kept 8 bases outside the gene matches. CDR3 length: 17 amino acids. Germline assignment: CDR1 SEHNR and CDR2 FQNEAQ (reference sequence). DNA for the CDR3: TGTGCCAGCAGCCCTCCCGGACTAGCGGGGACCACAGATACGCAGTATTTT. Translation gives CASSPPGLAGTTDTQYF.

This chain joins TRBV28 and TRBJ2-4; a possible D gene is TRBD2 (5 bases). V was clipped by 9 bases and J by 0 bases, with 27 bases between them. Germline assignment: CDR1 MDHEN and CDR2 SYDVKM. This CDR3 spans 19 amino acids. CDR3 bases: TGTGCCAGTCGGGAACTCGGGCCGGCTTCCCAACTAGCCAAAAACATTCAGTACTTC. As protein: CASRELGPASQLAKNIQYF.

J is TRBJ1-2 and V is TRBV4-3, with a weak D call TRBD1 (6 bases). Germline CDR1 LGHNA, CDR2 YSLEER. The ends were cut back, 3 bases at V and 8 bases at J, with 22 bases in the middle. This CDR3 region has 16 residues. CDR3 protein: CASSQELQNRAWGYTF. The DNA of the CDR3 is TGCGCCAGCAGCCAGGAGCTGCAAAACAGGGCGTGGGGCTACACCTTC.

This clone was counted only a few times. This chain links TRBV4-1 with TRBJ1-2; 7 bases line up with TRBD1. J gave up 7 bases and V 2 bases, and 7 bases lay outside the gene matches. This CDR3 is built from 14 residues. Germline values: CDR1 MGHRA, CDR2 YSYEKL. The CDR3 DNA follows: TGCGCCAGCAGCCAATTTACAGGGGACTCTGGCTACACCTTC. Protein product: CASSQFTGDSGYTF.

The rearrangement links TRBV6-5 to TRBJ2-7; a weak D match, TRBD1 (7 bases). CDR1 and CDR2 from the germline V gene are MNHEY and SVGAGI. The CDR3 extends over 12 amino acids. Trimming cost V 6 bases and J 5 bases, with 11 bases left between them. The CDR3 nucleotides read TGTGCCAGCAGCGCAGGGGGGAACGAGCAGTACTTC. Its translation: CASSAGGNEQYF.

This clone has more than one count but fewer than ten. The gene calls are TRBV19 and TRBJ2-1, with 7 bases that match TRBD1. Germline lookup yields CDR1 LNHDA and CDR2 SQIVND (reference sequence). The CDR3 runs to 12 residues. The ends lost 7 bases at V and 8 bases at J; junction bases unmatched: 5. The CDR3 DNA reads TGTGCCAGTAACAGGGGCTTATATGAGCAGTTCTTC. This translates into CASNRGLYEQFF.

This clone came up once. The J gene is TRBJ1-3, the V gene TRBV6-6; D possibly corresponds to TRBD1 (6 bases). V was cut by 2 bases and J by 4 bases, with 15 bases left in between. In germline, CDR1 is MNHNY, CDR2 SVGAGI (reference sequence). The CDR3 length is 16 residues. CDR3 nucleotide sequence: TGTGCCAGCAGTTACGGCAGGGGCGGTAAGGGAAACACCATATATTTT. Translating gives CASSYGRGGKGNTIYF.

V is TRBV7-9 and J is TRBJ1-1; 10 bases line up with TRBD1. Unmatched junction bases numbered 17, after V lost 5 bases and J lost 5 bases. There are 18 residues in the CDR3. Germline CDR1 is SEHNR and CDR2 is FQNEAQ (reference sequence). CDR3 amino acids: CASSNSSKPGQGWTEAFF. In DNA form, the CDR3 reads TGTGCCAGCAGCAATTCTTCTAAGCCGGGACAGGGGTGGACTGAAGCTTTCTTT.

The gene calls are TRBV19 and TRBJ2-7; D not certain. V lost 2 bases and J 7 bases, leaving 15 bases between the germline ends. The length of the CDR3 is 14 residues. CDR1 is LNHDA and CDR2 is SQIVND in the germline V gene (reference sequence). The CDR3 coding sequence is TGTGCCAGTAGTATAACGATCAGCGTTCGGGAGCAGTACTTC. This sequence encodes CASSITISVREQYF.

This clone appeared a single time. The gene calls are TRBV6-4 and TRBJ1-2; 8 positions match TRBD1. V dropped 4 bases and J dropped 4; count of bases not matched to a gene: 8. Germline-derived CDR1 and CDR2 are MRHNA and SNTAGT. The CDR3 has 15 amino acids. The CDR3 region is CASSVHGQGAYGYTF. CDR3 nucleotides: TGTGCCAGCAGTGTCCACGGACAGGGTGCCTATGGCTACACCTTC.